This is a list of T cell receptor beta chains from one sample in a study of T cells after yellow fever vaccination. MiXCR, applied by TCRdb to the 5' RACE reads, yields one record per CDR3 protein. Of some 260,000 distinct CDR3 sequences in the sample, 5.2% are singletons; the top ten hold roughly 3%. Sequencing was performed on CD4+ T cells sorted from PBMCs, taken on the day of the yellow fever booster vaccination. Receptors originate from a man between 18 and 29 years old who received the YFV17D yellow fever vaccine. CDR3s include the opening cysteine and the closing phenylalanine or tryptophan. The D gene is left open where the match is weak.

D gene | J gene | V gene | CDR3 protein
TRBD1 | TRBJ2-2 | TRBV7-6 | CASSFPGQGSPGELFF
NA | TRBJ2-3 | TRBV5-1 | CASSLRFRGDTQYF
NA | TRBJ2-3 | TRBV7-9 | CASSLGGFSTDTQYF
TRBD1 | TRBJ2-2 | TRBV5-1 | CASSLAGTDTGELFF
TRBD2 | TRBJ2-1 | TRBV12-3/TRBV12-4 | CASSVAGLAGSNEQFF
NA | TRBJ2-6 | TRBV5-6 | CASSLGVSSGANVLTF
TRBD1 | TRBJ2-2 | TRBV7-2 | CASSSAGGQAGELFF
NA | TRBJ1-1 | TRBV4-1 | CASSFARWTEAFF
NA | TRBJ2-3 | TRBV7-2 | CASSFFGGPDTQYF
TRBD2 | NA | TRBV4-2 | CASSQAEGKGTSGETQFF
TRBD1 | TRBJ2-1 | TRBV6-1 | CASIVNPGGGRYNEQFF
NA | TRBJ1-6 | TRBV14 | CASSQALVEDSPLHF
NA | TRBJ2-3 | TRBV6-5 | CASSYSAKITDTQYF
NA | TRBJ2-4 | TRBV5-4 | CASSLEARGRGIQYF
NA | TRBJ2-2 | TRBV12-3/TRBV12-4 | CASSPTLSRELFF
TRBD2 | TRBJ2-3 | TRBV12-3/TRBV12-4 | CASSPRGGVPDTQYF
TRBD1 | TRBJ1-2 | TRBV10-3 | CATGTGTGYQGYTF
NA | TRBJ1-2 | TRBV27 | CASSGTYNYGYTF
NA | TRBJ2-3 | TRBV20-1 | CSARLQGSSTDTQYF
NA | TRBJ1-1 | TRBV5-4 | CASSLIGVNTEAFF
NA | TRBJ2-5 | TRBV11-3 | CASSSGAGGPVTQYF
NA | TRBJ1-4 | TRBV4-1 | CASSPGDIEKLFF
NA | TRBJ2-7 | TRBV14 | CASSLRNSNSYEQYF
TRBD2 | TRBJ2-3 | TRBV5-1 | CASSAQVAGGGDTQYF
TRBD1 | TRBJ2-2 | TRBV5-1 | CASRHPQGTNTGELFF
NA | TRBJ2-2 | TRBV18 | CASSPLLGGENTGELFF
NA | TRBJ1-1 | TRBV5-4 | CASSLAGQAEAFF
NA | TRBJ2-3 | TRBV5-6 | CASSLVGRSDTQYF
NA | TRBJ2-7 | TRBV7-2 | CASSSRLTTSYEQYF
NA | TRBJ1-2 | TRBV7-9 | CASSLRANGRGGYTF
NA | TRBJ1-4 | TRBV3-1 | CASSQPGTGGEKLFF
NA | TRBJ2-4 | TRBV5-4 | CASSYWKGAGGNIQYF
NA | TRBJ1-2 | TRBV6-5 | CASSTPGVYGYTF
TRBD2 | TRBJ2-5 | TRBV4-1 | CASSQDGAGEETQYF
NA | TRBJ1-5 | TRBV25-1 | CASSAAGSNQPQHF
NA | TRBJ1-5 | TRBV7-6 | CASSLTDNQPQHF
NA | TRBJ1-1 | TRBV5-1 | CASSFPGNTEAFF
NA | TRBJ1-6 | TRBV4-3 | CASSLVGGGDSPLHF
TRBD2 | TRBJ2-5 | TRBV3-1 | CASSPRLAGGPPETQYF
TRBD1 | TRBJ2-7 | TRBV18 | CASSLMGGQGAEQYF
TRBD1 | TRBJ2-3 | TRBV20-1 | CSALTGFTDTQYF
TRBD1 | TRBJ2-2 | TRBV7-2 | CASRTGVTNTGELFF
NA | TRBJ2-3 | TRBV24-1 | CATSPKGGTDTQYF
NA | TRBJ1-5 | TRBV5-1 | CASSPTGYQPQHF
TRBD2 | TRBJ2-1 | TRBV5-5 | CASSRGTSADNEQFF
TRBD2 | TRBJ2-1 | TRBV7-9 | CASSLVGLAVLLDNEQFF
NA | TRBJ1-6 | TRBV12-3/TRBV12-4 | CASRGTIAYNSPLHF
TRBD2 | TRBJ2-4 | TRBV3-1 | CASASGGKNIQYF
TRBD2 | TRBJ2-7 | TRBV7-8 | CASRLGLARTYEQYF
NA | TRBJ2-1 | TRBV29-1 | CSVYSARGVDEQFF
NA | TRBJ2-3 | TRBV29-1 | CSGGYTDTQYF
NA | TRBJ2-7 | TRBV6-2/TRBV6-3 | CASSTGLRNEQYF
TRBD2 | TRBJ2-1 | TRBV5-1 | CASSLNPSGHYNEQFF
TRBD1 | TRBJ2-3 | TRBV5-1 | CASSLTGGLVPDTQYF
NA | TRBJ1-5 | TRBV12-3/TRBV12-4 | CASKRTASNQPQHF
NA | TRBJ1-1 | TRBV7-9 | CASSFGNTEAFF